This T cell receptor (beta chain) was identified in a study of T cell responses to AZD1222 COVID-19 vaccine. This clone was seen a few times. The target antigen is unknown. This CDR3 is 17 amino acids long. The V end lost 0 bases, the J end lost 0 bases, and 12 bases lay between the germline ends. Germline V gene sequence: CDR1 SGHTA, CDR2 FQGNSA. Second-dose intervals of approximately 4 or approximately 12 weeks were pooled. Measured with immunoSEQ multiplex PCR; TCRdb has only the in-frame clones, and not every one. Among 120,000 or so clones listed, 70% to 85% were seen once. Study outcomes and limitations: Repertoire collection took place solely once the T cell response had peaked. Across spike, vaccine-associated CD4 TCRs were found, dominant at 160-218 and 743-854.

The chain joins TRBV7-2 to TRBJ1-3; TRBD1 might be the D (5 bases). Sequenced material: peripheral blood, taken 28 days after the second AZD1222 dose. This clonotype was sampled from an adult who received the AZD1222 COVID-19 vaccine. The CDR3 DNA reads TGTGCCAGCAGCTTAGCTAGGCAGGGTCTCTCTGGAAACACCATATATTTT. It translates to CASSLARQGLSGNTIYF.